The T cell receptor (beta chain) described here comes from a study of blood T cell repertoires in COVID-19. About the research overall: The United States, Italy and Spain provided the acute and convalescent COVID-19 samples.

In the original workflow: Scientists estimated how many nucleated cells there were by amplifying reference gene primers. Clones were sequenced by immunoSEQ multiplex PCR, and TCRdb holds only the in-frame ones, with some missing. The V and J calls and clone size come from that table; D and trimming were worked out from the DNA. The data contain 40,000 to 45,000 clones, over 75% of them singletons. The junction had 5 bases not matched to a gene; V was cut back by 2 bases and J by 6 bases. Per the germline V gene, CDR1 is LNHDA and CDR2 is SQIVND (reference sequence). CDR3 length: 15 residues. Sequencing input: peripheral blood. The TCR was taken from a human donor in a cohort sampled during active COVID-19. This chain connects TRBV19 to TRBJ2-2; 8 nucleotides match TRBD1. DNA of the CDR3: TGTGCCAGTAGTATAAAGCAGGGGGCAGCCGGGGAGCTGTTTTTT. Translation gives CASSIKQGAAGELFF.